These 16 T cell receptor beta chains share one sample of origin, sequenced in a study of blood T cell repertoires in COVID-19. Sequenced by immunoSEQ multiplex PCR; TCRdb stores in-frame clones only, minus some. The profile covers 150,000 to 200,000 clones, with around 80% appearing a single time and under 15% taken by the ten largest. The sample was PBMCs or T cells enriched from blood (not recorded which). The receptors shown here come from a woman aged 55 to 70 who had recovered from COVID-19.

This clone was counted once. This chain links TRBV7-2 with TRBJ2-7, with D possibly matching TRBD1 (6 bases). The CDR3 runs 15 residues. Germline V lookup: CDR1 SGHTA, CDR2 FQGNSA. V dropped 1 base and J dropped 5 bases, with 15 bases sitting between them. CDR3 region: CASSLVGRGIDEQYF. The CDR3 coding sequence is TGTGCCAGCAGCTTAGTGGGCAGGGGTATCGACGAGCAGTACTTC.

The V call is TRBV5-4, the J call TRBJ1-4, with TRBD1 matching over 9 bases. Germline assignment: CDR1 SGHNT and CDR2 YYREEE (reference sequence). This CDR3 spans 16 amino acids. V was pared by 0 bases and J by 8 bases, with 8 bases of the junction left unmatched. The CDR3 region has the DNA TGTGCCAGCAGCTTGGGCGGACAGGGGCCCCTAGAAAAACTGTTTTTT. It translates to CASSLGGQGPLEKLFF.

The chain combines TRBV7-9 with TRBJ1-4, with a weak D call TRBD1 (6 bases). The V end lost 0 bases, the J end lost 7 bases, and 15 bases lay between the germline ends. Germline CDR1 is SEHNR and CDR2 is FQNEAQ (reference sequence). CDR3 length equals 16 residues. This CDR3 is CASSLALQGLSEKLFF. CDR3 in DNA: TGTGCCAGCAGCTTAGCGTTACAGGGTTTAAGTGAAAAACTGTTTTTT.

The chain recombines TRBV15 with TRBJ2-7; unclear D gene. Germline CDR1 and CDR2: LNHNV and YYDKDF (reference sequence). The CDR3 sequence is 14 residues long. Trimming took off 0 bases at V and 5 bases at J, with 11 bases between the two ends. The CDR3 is CATSRDVVSHEQYF. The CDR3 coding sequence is TGTGCCACCAGCAGAGATGTCGTTTCCCACGAGCAGTACTTC.

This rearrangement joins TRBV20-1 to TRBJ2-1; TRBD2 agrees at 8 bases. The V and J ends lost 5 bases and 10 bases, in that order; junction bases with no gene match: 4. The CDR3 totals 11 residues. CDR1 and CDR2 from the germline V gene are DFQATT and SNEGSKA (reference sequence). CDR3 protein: CSAEREYEQFF. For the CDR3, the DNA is TGCAGTGCTGAGCGGGAGTACGAGCAGTTCTTC.

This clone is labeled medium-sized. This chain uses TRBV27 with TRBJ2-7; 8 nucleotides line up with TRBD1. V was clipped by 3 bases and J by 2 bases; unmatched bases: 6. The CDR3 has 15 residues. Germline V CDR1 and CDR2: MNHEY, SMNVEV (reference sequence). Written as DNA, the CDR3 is TGTGCCAGCAGTTTTTCCGGGACAGGTACCTACGAGCAGTACTTC. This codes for CASSFSGTGTYEQYF.

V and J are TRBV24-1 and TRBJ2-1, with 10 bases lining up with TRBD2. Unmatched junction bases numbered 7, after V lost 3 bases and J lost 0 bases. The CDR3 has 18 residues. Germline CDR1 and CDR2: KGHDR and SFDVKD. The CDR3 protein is CATSDGTSARSSYNEQFF. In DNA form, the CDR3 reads TGTGCCACCAGTGATGGGACTAGCGCGCGCAGCTCCTACAATGAGCAGTTCTTC.

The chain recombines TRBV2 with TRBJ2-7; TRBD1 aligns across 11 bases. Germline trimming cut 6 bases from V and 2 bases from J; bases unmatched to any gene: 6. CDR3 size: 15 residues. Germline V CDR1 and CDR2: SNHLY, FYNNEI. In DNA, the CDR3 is TGTGCCAGCAGCCGGGGGGGACAGGGGGCCTACGAGCAGTACTTC. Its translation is CASSRGGQGAYEQYF.

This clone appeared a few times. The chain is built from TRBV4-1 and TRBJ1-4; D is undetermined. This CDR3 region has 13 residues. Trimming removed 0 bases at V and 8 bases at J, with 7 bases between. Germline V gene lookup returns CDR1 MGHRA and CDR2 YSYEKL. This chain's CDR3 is CASSQDSKEKLFF. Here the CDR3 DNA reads TGCGCCAGCAGCCAAGATAGTAAGGAAAAACTGTTTTTT.

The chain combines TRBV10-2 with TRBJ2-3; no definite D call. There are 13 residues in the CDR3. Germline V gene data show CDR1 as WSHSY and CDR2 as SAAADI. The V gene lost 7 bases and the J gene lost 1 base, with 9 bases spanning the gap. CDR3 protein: CASNAPGTDTQYF. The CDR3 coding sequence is TGCGCCAGCAATGCCCCGGGCACAGATACGCAGTATTTT.

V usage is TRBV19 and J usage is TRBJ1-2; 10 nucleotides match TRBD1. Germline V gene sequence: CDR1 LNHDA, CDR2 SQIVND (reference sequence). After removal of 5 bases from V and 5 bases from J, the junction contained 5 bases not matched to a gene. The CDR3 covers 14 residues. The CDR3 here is CASSVDRGIYGYTF. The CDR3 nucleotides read TGTGCCAGTAGTGTGGACAGGGGGATTTATGGCTACACCTTC.

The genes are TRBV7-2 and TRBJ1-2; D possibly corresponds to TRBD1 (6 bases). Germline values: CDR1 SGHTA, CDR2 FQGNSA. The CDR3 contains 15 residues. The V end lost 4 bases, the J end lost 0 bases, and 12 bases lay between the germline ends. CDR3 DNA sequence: TGTGCCAGCAGCTCGGCGGGGGCGGCTAACTATGGCTACACCTTC. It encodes CASSSAGAANYGYTF.

The CDR3 DNA sequence: TGTGCCAGCTGTACAGGGGAATCACCCCTCCACTTT. Its protein product is CASCTGESPLHF. V usage is TRBV27 and J usage is TRBJ1-6; TRBD1 matches 7 bases. The CDR3 sequence is 12 residues long. CDR1 MNHEY and CDR2 SMNVEV come from the germline V gene (reference sequence). With 8 bases clipped from V and 10 bases from J, the junction kept 5 bases outside the gene matches.

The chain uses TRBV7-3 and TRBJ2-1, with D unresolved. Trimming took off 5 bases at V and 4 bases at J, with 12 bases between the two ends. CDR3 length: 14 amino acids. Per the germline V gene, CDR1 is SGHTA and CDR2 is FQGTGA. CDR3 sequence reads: CASSIGLEYNEQFF. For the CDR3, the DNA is TGTGCCAGCAGCATCGGGTTGGAGTACAATGAGCAGTTCTTC.

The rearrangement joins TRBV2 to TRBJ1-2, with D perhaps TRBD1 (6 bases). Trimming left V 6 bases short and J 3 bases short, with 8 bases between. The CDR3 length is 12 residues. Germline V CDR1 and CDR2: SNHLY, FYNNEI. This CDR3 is CASSRQDYGYTF. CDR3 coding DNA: TGTGCCAGCAGCCGACAGGACTATGGCTACACCTTC.

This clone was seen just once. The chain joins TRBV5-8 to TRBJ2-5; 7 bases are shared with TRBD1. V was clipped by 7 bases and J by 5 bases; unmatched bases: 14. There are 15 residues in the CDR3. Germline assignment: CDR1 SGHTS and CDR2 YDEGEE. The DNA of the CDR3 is TGTGCCAGCGGATCCAGGGACAGCCGACCCGAGACCCAGTACTTC. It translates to CASGSRDSRPETQYF.